Shown below are 6 T cell receptor beta chains from a single sample sequenced in a study of blood T cell repertoires in COVID-19. Profiling relied on immunoSEQ multiplex PCR, and the TCRdb table lists in-frame clones only, not all of them. The data contain some 250,000 clones, approximately 84% of them seen just once; the ten biggest clones take up roughly 3.5%. Specimen: PBMCs or T cells enriched from blood (not recorded which). These receptor sequences come from a woman aged 40-49 years with acute COVID-19.

The CDR3 sequence is CASSLVTVNEKLFF. The CDR3 coding sequence is TGTGCCAGCAGCTTAGTGACAGTTAATGAAAAACTGTTTTTT. This chain uses TRBV7-2 with TRBJ1-4; D may be TRBD1 (5 bases). This CDR3 spans 14 amino acids. V gave up 1 base and J gave up 4 bases, with 7 bases separating them. CDR1 and CDR2 (germline): SGHTA, FQGNSA.

To note about this clone: Different DNA sequences within this sample yield the same CDR3. This rearrangement joins TRBV7-8 to TRBJ2-3; 7 bases match TRBD1. CDR3 length: 16 amino acids. The V and J ends lost 1 base and 2 bases, in that order; junction bases with no gene match: 6. From germline, CDR1 is SGHVS and CDR2 FQNEAQ. The CDR3 sequence is CASSLVSGQDTDTQYF. The CDR3 DNA reads as TGTGCCAGCAGCTTAGTCTCCGGACAGGACACAGATACGCAGTATTTT.

The gene calls are TRBV19 and TRBJ2-3; 8 bases fit TRBD1. Germline V gene data show CDR1 as LNHDA and CDR2 as SQIVND (reference sequence). CDR3 length: 16 amino acids. V lost 3 bases and J lost 0; bases outside the gene matches: 5. This CDR3 reads CASSMSGGVSTDTQYF. Here the CDR3 DNA reads TGTGCCAGTAGTATGTCAGGGGGCGTTAGCACAGATACGCAGTATTTT.

This clone was seen only once. V gene TRBV11-3 combines with J gene TRBJ1-2, with D perhaps matching TRBD1 (6 bases). CDR1 and CDR2 (germline): SGHNT, YENEEA. CDR3 length: 13 residues. The V and J ends lost 9 bases and 0 bases respectively, with 11 bases between them. The CDR3 is CARRGTPNYGYTF. CDR3 nucleotides: TGTGCCAGAAGGGGGACACCTAACTATGGCTACACCTTC.

This chain links TRBV12-3 or TRBV12-4 with TRBJ1-6; no firm D call. The CDR3 consists of 13 residues. V was shortened by 7 bases and J by 6 bases, with 10 bases between the two germline ends. The CDR3 is CASKRQLNSPLHF. CDR3 in DNA: TGTGCCAGCAAGAGGCAGCTTAATTCACCCCTCCACTTT.

The chain has TRBV10-3 and TRBJ2-5; tentatively, D is TRBD1 (6 bases). The CDR3 is 14 amino acids. V lost 6 bases, J lost 5 bases, and 16 bases lay in between. CDR1 and CDR2 (germline): ENHRY, SYGVKD. This chain's CDR3 is CAIRPGQKVETQYF. The CDR3 DNA is TGTGCCATCAGGCCGGGACAAAAGGTGGAGACCCAGTACTTC.